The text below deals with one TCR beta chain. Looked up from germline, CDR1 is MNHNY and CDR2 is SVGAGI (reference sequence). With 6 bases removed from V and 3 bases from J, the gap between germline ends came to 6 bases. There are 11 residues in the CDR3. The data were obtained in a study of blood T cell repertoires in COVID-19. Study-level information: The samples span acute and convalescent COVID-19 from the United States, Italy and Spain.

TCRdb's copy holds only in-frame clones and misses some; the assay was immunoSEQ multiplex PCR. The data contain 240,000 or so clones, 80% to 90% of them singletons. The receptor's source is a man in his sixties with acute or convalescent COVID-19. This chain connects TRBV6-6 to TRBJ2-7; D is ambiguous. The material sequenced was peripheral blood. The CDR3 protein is CASRRLYEQYF. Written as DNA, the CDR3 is TGTGCCAGCAGGAGGCTCTACGAGCAGTACTTC.